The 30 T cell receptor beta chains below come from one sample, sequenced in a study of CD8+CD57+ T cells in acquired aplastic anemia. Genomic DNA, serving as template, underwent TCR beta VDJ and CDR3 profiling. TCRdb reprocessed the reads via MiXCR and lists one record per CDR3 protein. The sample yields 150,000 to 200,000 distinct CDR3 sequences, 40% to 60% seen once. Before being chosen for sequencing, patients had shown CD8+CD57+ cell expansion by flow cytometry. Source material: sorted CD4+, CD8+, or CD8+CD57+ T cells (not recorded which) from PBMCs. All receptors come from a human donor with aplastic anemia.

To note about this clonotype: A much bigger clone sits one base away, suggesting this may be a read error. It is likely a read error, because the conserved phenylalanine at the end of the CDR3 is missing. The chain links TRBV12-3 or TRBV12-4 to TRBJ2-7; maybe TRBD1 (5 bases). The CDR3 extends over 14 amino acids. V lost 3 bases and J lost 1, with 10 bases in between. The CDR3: CASSFKGPSYEQYL. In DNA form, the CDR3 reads TGTGCCAGCAGTTTTAAGGGGCCGTCCTACGAGCAGTACCTC.

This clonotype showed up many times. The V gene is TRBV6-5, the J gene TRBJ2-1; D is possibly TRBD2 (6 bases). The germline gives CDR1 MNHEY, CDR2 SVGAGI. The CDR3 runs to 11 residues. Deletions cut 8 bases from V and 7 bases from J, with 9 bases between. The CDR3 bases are TGTGCCAGCCAACGGGGGAATGAGCAGTTCTTC. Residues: CASQRGNEQFF.

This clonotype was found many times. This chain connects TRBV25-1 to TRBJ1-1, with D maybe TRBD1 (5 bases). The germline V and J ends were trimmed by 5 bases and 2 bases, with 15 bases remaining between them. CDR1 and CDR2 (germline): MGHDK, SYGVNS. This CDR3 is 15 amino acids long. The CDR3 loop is CASSPPSDTNTEAFF. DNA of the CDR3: TGTGCCAGCAGTCCCCCCTCGGACACAAACACTGAAGCTTTCTTT. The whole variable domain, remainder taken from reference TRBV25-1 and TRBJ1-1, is EADIYQTPRYLVIGTGKKITLECSQTMGHDKMYWYQQDPGMELHLIHYSYGVNSTEKGDLSSESTVSRIRTEHFPLTLESARPSHTSQYLCASSPPSDTNTEAFFGQGTRLTVV.

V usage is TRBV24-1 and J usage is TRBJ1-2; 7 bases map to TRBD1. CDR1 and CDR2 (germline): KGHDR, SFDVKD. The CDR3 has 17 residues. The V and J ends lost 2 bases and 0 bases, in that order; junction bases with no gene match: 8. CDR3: CATSDSGQELSNYGYTF. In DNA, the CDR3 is TGTGCCACCAGTGATTCCGGACAGGAGCTGTCTAACTATGGCTACACCTTC.

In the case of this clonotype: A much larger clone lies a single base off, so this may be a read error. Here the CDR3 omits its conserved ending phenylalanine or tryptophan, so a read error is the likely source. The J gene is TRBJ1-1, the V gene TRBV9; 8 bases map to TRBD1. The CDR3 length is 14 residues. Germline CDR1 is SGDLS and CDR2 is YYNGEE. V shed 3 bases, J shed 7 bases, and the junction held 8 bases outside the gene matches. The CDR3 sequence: CASSEGDRRGEAFL. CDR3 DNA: TGTGCCAGCAGCGAGGGGGACAGGAGAGGTGAAGCTTTCCTT.

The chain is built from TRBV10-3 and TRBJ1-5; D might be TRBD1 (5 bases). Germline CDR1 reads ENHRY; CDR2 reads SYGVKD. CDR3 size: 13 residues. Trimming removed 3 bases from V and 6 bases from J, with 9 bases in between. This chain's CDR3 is CAISEGEIQPQHF. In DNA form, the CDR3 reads TGTGCCATCAGTGAAGGGGAAATTCAGCCCCAGCATTTT.

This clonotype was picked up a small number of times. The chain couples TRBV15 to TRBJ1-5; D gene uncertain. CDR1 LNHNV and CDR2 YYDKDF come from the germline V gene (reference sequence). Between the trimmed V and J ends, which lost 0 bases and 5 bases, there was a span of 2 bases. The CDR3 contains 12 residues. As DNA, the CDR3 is TGTGCCACCAGCAGAGATGATCAGCCCCAGCATTTT. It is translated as CATSRDDQPQHF.

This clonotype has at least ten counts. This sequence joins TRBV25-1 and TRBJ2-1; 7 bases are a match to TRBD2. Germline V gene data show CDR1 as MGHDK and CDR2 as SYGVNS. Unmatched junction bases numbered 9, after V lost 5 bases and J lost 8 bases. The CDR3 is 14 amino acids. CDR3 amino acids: CASSPRTRRDEQFF. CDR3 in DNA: TGTGCCAGCAGTCCGCGGACTAGACGGGATGAGCAGTTCTTC.

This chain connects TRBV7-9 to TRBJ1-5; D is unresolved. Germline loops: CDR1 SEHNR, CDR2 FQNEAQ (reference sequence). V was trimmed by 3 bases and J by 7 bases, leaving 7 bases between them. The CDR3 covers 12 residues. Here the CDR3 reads CASSLARQPQHF. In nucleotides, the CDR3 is TGTGCCAGCAGCTTGGCCCGGCAGCCCCAGCATTTT.

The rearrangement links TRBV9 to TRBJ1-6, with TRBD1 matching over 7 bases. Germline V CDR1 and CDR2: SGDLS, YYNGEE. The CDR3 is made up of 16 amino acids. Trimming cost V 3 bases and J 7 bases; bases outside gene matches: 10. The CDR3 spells CASSARDSLANSPLHF. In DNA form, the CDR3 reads TGTGCCAGCAGCGCGAGGGACAGCCTGGCCAATTCACCCCTCCACTTT.

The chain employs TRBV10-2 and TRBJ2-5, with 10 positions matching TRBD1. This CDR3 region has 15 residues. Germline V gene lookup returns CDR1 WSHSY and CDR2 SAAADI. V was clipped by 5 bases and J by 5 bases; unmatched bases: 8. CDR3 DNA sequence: TGCGCCAGCAGTCTAGGGACAGGGGCGGCGGAGACCCAGTACTTC. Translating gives CASSLGTGAAETQYF.

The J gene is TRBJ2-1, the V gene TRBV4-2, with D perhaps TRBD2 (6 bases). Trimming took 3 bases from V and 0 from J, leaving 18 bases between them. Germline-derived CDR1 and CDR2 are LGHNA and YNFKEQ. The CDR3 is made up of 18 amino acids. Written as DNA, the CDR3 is TGTGCCAGCAGCCATCTAGCGAGAGGATCTACCTCCTACAATGAGCAGTTCTTC. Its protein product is CASSHLARGSTSYNEQFF.

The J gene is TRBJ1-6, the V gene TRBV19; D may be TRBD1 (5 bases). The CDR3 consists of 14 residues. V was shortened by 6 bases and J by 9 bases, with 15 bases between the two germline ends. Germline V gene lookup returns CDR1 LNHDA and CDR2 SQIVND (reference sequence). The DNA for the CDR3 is TGTGCCAGTAGGACCGCCAAGAGGGGTTCACCCCTCCACTTT. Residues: CASRTAKRGSPLHF.

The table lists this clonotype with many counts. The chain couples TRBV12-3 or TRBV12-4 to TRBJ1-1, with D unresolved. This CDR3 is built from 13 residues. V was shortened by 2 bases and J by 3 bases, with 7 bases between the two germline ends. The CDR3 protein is CASSLRRDTEAFF. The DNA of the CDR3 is TGTGCCAGCAGTTTAAGGCGGGACACTGAAGCTTTCTTT.

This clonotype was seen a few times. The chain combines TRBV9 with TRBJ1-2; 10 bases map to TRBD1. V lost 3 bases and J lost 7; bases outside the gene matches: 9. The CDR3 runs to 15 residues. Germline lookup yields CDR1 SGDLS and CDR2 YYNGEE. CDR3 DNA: TGTGCCAGCAGCGACTTTGGGACAGGGGTGGTTGGCTACACCTTC. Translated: CASSDFGTGVVGYTF.

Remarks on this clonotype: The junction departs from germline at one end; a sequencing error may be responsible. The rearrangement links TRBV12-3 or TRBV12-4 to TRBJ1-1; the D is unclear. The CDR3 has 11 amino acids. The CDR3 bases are TGTGCCAGCAGTCGGACGGTGGAAGCTCTCTTT. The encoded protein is CASSRTVEALF.

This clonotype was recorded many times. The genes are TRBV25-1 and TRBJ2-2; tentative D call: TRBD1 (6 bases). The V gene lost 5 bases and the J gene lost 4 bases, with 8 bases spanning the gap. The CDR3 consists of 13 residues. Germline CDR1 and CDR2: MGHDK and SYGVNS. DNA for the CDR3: TGTGCCAGCAGTCGAGGGGGCACCGGGGAGCTGTTTTTT. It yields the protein CASSRGGTGELFF.

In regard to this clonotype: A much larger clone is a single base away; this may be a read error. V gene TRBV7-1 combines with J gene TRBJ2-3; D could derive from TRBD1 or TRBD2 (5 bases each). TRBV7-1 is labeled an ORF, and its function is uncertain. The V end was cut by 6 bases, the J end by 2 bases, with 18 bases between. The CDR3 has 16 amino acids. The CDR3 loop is CASSLTGPSLTDTQYF. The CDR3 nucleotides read TGTGCCAGCAGTCTGACGGGGCCCTCACTCACAGATACGCAGTATTTT.

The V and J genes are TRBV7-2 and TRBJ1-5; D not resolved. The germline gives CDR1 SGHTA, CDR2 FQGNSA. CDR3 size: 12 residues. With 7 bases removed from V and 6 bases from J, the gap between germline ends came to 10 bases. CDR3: CASKNRGQPQHF. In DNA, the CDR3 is TGTGCCAGCAAAAATCGAGGTCAGCCCCAGCATTTT.

In nucleotides, the CDR3 is TGCAGTGCCTCAGGGTGGGGTTTGGAGACCCAGTACTTC. Translation gives CSASGWGLETQYF. This chain joins TRBV20-1 and TRBJ2-5; a possible D gene is TRBD1 (5 bases). The CDR3 spans 13 residues. CDR1 is DFQATT and CDR2 is SNEGSKA in the germline V gene (reference sequence). The V end was cut by 6 bases, the J end by 5 bases, with 16 bases between.

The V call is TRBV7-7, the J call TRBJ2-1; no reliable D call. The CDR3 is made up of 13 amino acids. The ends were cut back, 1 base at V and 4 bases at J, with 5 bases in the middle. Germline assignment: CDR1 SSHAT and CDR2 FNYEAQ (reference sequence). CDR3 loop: CASSLGKYNEQFF. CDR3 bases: TGTGCCAGCAGCTTAGGGAAGTACAATGAGCAGTTCTTC. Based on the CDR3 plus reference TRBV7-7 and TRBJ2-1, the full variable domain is GAGVSQSPRYKVTKRGQDVTLRCDPISSHATLYWYQQALGQGPEFLTYFNYEAQPDKSGLPSDRFSAERPEGSISTLTIQRTEQRDSAMYRCASSLGKYNEQFFGPGTRLTVL.

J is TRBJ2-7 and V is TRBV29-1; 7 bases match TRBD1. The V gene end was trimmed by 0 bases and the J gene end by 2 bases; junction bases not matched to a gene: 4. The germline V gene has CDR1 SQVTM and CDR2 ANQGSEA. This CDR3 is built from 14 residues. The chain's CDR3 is CSVEDRDSTYEQYF. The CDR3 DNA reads TGCAGCGTTGAAGACCGGGACAGCACCTACGAGCAGTACTTC.

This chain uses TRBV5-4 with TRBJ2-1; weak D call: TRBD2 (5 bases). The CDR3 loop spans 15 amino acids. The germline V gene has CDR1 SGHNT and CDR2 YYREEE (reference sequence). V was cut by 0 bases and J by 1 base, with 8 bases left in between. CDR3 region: CASSLGRTSYNEQFF. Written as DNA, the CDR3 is TGTGCCAGCAGCTTGGGACGGACTTCCTACAATGAGCAGTTCTTC.

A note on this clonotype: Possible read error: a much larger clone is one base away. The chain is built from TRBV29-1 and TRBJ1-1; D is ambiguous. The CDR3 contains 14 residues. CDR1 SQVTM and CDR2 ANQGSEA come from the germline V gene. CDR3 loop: CSVGYKQLNTEALF. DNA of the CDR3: TGCAGCGTTGGGTACAAACAGTTGAACACTGAAGCTCTCTTT.

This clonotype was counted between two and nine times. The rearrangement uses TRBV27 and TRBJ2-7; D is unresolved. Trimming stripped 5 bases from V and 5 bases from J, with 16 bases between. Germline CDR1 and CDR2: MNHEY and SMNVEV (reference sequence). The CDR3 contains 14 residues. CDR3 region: CASSPFGYNNEQYF. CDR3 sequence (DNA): TGTGCCAGCAGTCCTTTTGGGTACAATAACGAGCAGTACTTC.

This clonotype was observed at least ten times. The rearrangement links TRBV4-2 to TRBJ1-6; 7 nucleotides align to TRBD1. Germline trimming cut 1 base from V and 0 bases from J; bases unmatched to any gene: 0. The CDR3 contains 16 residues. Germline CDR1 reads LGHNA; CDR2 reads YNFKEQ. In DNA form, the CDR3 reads TGTGCCAGCAGCCAAGGACAGGGCTCCTATAATTCACCCCTCCACTTT. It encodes CASSQGQGSYNSPLHF.

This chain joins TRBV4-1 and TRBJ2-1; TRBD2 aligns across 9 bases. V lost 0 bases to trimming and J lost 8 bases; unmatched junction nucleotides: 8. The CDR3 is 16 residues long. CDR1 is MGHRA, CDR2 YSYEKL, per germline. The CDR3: CASSQDTQREADEQFF. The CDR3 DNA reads TGCGCCAGCAGCCAAGATACCCAGCGGGAGGCCGATGAGCAGTTCTTC.

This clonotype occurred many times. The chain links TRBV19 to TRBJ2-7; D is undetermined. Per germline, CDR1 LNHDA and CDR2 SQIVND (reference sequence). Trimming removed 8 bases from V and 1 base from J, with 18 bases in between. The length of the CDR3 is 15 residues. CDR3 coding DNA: TGTGCCAGTGGGTACCCCGGGTCCCTATCCTACGAGCAGTACTTC. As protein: CASGYPGSLSYEQYF. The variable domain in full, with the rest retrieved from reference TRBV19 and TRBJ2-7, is DGGITQSPKYLFRKEGQNVTLSCEQNLNHDAMYWYRQDPGQGLRLIYYSQIVNDFQKGDIAEGYSVSREKKESFPLTVTSAQKNPTAFYLCASGYPGSLSYEQYFGPGTRLTVT.

The chain's CDR3 is CASSESVMNTEAFF. DNA of the CDR3: TGTGCCAGCAGTGAAAGTGTTATGAACACTGAAGCTTTCTTT. The chain has TRBV2 and TRBJ1-1; the D is unclear. V was shortened by 2 bases and J by 0 bases, with 7 bases between the two germline ends. Germline CDR1 is SNHLY and CDR2 is FYNNEI. This CDR3 has 14 amino acids.

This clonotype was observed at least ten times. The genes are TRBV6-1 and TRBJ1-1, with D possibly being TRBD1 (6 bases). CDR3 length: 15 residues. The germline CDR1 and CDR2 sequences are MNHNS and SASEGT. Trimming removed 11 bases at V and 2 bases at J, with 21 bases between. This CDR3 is CAAGGDILGNTEAFF. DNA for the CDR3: TGTGCCGCTGGGGGGGACATATTGGGAAACACTGAAGCTTTCTTT.